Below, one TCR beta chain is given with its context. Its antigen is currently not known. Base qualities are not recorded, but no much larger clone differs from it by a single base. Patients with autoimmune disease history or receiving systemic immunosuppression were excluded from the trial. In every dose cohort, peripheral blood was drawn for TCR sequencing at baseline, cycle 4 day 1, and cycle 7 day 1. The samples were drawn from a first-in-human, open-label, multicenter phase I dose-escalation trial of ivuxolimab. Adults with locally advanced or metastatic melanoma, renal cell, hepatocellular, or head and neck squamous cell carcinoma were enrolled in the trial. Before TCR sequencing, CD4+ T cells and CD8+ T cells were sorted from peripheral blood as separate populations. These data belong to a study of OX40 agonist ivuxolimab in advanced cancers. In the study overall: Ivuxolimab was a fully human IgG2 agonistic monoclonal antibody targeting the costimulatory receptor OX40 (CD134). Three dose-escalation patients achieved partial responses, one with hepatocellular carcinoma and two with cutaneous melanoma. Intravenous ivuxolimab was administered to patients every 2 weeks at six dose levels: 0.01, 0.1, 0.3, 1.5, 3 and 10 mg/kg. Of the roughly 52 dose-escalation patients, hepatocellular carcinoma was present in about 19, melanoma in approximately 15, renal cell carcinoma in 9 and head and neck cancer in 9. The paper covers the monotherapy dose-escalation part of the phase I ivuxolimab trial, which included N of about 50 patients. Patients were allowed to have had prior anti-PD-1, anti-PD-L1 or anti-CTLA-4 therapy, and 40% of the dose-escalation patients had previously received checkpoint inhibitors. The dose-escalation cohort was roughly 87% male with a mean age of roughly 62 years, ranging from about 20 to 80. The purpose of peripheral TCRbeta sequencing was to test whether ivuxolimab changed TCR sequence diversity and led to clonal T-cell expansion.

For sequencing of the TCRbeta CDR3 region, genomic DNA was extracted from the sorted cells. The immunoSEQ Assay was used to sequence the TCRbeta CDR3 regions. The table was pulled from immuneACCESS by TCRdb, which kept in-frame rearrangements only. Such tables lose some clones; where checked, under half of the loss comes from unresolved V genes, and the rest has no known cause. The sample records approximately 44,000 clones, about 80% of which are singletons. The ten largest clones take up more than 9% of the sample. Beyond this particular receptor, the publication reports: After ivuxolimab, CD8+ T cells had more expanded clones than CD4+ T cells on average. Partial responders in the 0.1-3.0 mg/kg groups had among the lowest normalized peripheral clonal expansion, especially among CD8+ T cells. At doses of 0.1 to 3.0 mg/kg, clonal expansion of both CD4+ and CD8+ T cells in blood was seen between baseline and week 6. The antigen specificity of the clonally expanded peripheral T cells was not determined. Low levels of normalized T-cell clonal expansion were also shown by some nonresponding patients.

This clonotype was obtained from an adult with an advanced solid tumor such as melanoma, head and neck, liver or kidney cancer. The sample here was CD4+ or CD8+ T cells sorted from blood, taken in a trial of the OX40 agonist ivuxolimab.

The CDR3 region: CASSFYASGSYEQFF. The bases are TGTGCCAGCAGCTTTTATGCTAGCGGGAGCTATGAGCAGTTCTTC. Here the chain combines TRBV7-3 and TRBJ2-1, with 10 middle bases fitting TRBD2. From the cysteine through the phenylalanine, the CDR3 covers 15 amino acids. Here the CDR3 DNA is all that survives: 45 bases in frame from base 1. CDR1 is given as SGHTA and CDR2 as FQGTGA, both from the germline V gene. V is cut back by 3 bases and J by 8 bases, with 7 bases in the junction unmatched.